The 13 T cell receptor beta chains below were found in one sample sequenced in a study of cytomegalovirus exposure and HLA in healthy donors. The repertoire was sequenced with immunoSEQ multiplex PCR; TCRdb's copy has only in-frame clones and lacks some. The table lists under 200,000 clones, roughly 96% of them singletons, with roughly 0.83% in the top ten. The sequenced sample consisted of PBMCs. All receptors derive from a woman aged 18 to 35 in good health and CMV-seronegative.

This chain uses TRBV2 with TRBJ2-1, with TRBD2 matching 10 bases. CDR1 SNHLY and CDR2 FYNNEI come from the germline V gene. J lost 0 bases, V lost 6 bases, and 14 bases had no gene match. This CDR3 spans 19 amino acids. CDR3 nucleotide sequence: TGTGCCAGCAGACCTTTTGGTAGCGGGGGGCCTAGCTCCTACAATGAGCAGTTCTTC. This translates into CASRPFGSGGPSSYNEQFF. Drawing the rest from reference TRBV2 and TRBJ2-1, the complete variable domain is EPEVTQTPSHQVTQMGQEVILRCVPISNHLYFYWYRQILGQKVEFLVSFYNNEISEKSEIFDDQFSVERPDGSNFTLKIRSTKLEDSAMYFCASRPFGSGGPSSYNEQFFGPGTRLTVL.

In DNA, the CDR3 is TGTGCCAGCAGCCCGAGTCCAGCCGGGGATGAAAAACTGTTTTTT. As protein: CASSPSPAGDEKLFF. The chain couples TRBV7-2 to TRBJ1-4; D remains ambiguous. Germline V gene sequence: CDR1 SGHTA, CDR2 FQGNSA. This CDR3 has 15 residues. V was trimmed by 5 bases and J by 6 bases, leaving 16 bases between them.

This clone was counted between two and nine times. The chain's CDR3 is CASSFLTGSNSPLHF. The DNA for the CDR3 is TGTGCCAGCAGCTTTTTGACAGGGAGTAATTCACCCCTCCACTTT. The chain joins TRBV5-6 to TRBJ1-6, with TRBD1 matching 7 bases. This CDR3 comprises 15 residues. The V gene's germline CDR1 is SGHDT and CDR2 YYEEEE. V shed 2 bases and J 6 bases; nucleotides not matched to a gene: 5.

This clone was found a few times. The chain carries TRBV6-5 and TRBJ1-4; D gene uncertain. Germline V CDR1 and CDR2: MNHEY, SVGAGI. Trimming left V 2 bases short and J 8 bases short, with 3 bases between. This CDR3 comprises 11 residues. This CDR3 reads CASSYGEKLFF. The CDR3, as DNA: TGTGCCAGCAGTTACGGCGAAAAACTGTTTTTT.

The chain has TRBV5-1 and TRBJ1-2; 7 positions match TRBD1. V was clipped by 0 bases and J by 4 bases; unmatched bases: 9. CDR3 length: 16 amino acids. In germline, CDR1 is SGHRS, CDR2 YFSETQ. The CDR3 DNA reads TGCGCCAGCAGCTTGGCCCCCTCGGGGACAGCCTATGGCTACACCTTC. Its translation is CASSLAPSGTAYGYTF.

Here the CDR3 reads CASSVVGPNTGELFF. CDR3 DNA: TGTGCCAGCAGCGTAGTGGGCCCGAACACCGGGGAGCTGTTTTTT. V gene TRBV9 combines with J gene TRBJ2-2; D remains unclear. The germline CDR1 and CDR2 sequences are SGDLS and YYNGEE. The CDR3 covers 15 residues. Trimming pared 0 bases from V and 0 bases from J, leaving 6 bases between.

The V gene is TRBV6-5, the J gene TRBJ2-7; 7 nucleotides match TRBD2. The CDR3 spans 15 residues. The junction had 14 bases not matched to a gene; V was cut back by 8 bases and J by 4 bases. Germline V lookup: CDR1 MNHEY, CDR2 SVGAGI. CDR3 sequence reads: CASLPHFGGSYEQYF. DNA for the CDR3: TGTGCCAGCCTTCCCCACTTCGGGGGGTCATACGAGCAGTACTTC.

V is TRBV19 and J is TRBJ2-3, with 7 bases identical to TRBD2. V trimming: 8 bases; J trimming: 5 bases; junction bases outside the gene matches: 7. From germline, CDR1 is LNHDA and CDR2 SQIVND (reference sequence). The CDR3 totals 13 residues. Here the CDR3 reads CASGWEGGDTQYF. In DNA form, the CDR3 reads TGTGCCAGTGGGTGGGAGGGAGGAGATACGCAGTATTTT.

This clone was seen only once. The rearrangement joins TRBV6-6 to TRBJ2-2; no reliable D call. This CDR3 spans 14 amino acids. Trimming took 5 bases from V and 0 from J, leaving 7 bases between them. Germline CDR1 MNHNY, CDR2 SVGAGI (reference sequence). The CDR3 sequence is CASSPVANTGELFF. The CDR3 DNA reads TGTGCCAGCAGTCCAGTCGCGAACACCGGGGAGCTGTTTTTT.

The chain carries TRBV7-2 and TRBJ2-4, with D possibly matching TRBD1 (6 bases). The germline V and J ends were trimmed by 5 bases and 8 bases, with 13 bases remaining between them. Per the germline V gene, CDR1 is SGHTA and CDR2 is FQGNSA. The CDR3 spans 13 residues. CDR3 in DNA: TGTGCCAGCAGCCCTGGACAGAACCACATTCAGTACTTC. This codes for CASSPGQNHIQYF.

This chain joins TRBV15 and TRBJ2-2; no definite D call. The V end lost 0 bases, the J end lost 1 base, and 9 bases lay between the germline ends. Germline V gene data show CDR1 as LNHNV and CDR2 as YYDKDF (reference sequence). The length of the CDR3 is 16 residues. The DNA for the CDR3 is TGTGCCACCAGCAGAGATGTAGAGATGAACACCGGGGAGCTGTTTTTT. Translated: CATSRDVEMNTGELFF.

The rearrangement joins TRBV9 to TRBJ2-7; possibly TRBD1 for D (6 bases). V was pared by 0 bases and J by 2 bases, with 15 bases between. Germline V gene sequence: CDR1 SGDLS, CDR2 YYNGEE. The CDR3 extends over 16 amino acids. The CDR3: CASSVGTGKGPYEQYF. In nucleotides, the CDR3 is TGTGCCAGCAGCGTAGGAACAGGGAAAGGACCCTACGAGCAGTACTTC.

This chain uses TRBV19 with TRBJ1-6, with 10 positions matching TRBD1. V lost 5 bases to trimming and J lost 7 bases; unmatched junction nucleotides: 8. CDR1 is LNHDA, CDR2 SQIVND, per germline (reference sequence). CDR3 size: 16 residues. In DNA, the CDR3 is TGTGCCAGTAGTGGGGACAGGGGTCGTGGGAATTCACCCCTCCACTTT. Translated, it gives CASSGDRGRGNSPLHF.